This is a list of T cell receptor beta chains from one sample in a study of T cell changes during pregnancy in multiple sclerosis. TCRdb keeps only in-frame clones here, not all; method: immunoSEQ multiplex PCR. The sample lists 91,000 or so clones; almost 95% were seen once. Sequencing was performed on peripheral blood, taken after pregnancy. The source is a female donor with multiple sclerosis, enrolled in a pregnancy study. The CDR3 runs from the conserved cysteine through the conserved F or W. The D gene is left open where the match is weak. The size of a clone is reported for some rows only, either as once, few or many, or as a class for expanded clones.

J: TRBJ1-2; size: .; D: .; length: 14; V: TRBV5-6; CDR3: CASSRPDSPYGYTF; DNA: TGTGCCAGCAGCCGCCCGGACAGCCCCTATGGCTACACCTTC
J: TRBJ2-2; size: .; D: .; length: 14; V: TRBV5-8; CDR3: CASSFDTYTGELFF; DNA: TGTGCCAGCAGCTTCGACACATACACCGGGGAGCTGTTTTTT
J: TRBJ2-7; size: .; D: TRBD1; length: 16; V: TRBV19; CDR3: CASSIVGTGDTYEQYF; DNA: TGTGCCAGTAGTATAGTAGGGACAGGGGACACCTACGAGCAGTACTTC
J: TRBJ1-1; size: .; D: TRBD1; length: 14; V: TRBV5-1; CDR3: CASRGTAGPTEAFF; DNA: TGCGCCAGCAGAGGGACAGCAGGACCCACTGAAGCTTTCTTT
J: TRBJ2-1; size: .; D: .; length: 16; V: TRBV9; CDR3: CASSVDTGSSYNEQFF; DNA: TGTGCCAGCAGCGTAGATACAGGCTCATCCTACAATGAGCAGTTCTTC
J: TRBJ2-3; size: few; D: .; length: 14; V: TRBV6-6; CDR3: CASSSHLSTDTQYF; DNA: TGTGCCAGCAGTTCGCACCTAAGCACAGATACGCAGTATTTT
J: TRBJ1-2; size: .; D: TRBD1; length: 14; V: TRBV25-1; CDR3: CASSEGQGAYGYTF; DNA: TGTGCCAGCAGTGAAGGTCAGGGGGCTTACGGCTACACCTTC
J: TRBJ1-2; size: .; D: .; length: 16; V: TRBV5-1; CDR3: CASSFMDRPTNYGYTF; DNA: TGCGCCAGCAGCTTTATGGACAGACCAACTAACTATGGCTACACCTTC
J: TRBJ2-1; size: .; D: TRBD2; length: 14; V: TRBV6-5; CDR3: CASSYSGGNGEQFF; DNA: TGTGCCAGCAGTTATAGCGGGGGGAATGGTGAGCAGTTCTTC
J: TRBJ2-7; size: .; D: TRBD1; length: 14; V: TRBV30; CDR3: CAWSLGTGFGEQYF; DNA: TGTGCCTGGAGTCTCGGGACAGGATTCGGCGAGCAGTACTTC
J: TRBJ1-2; size: .; D: TRBD1; length: 15; V: TRBV16; CDR3: CASSQSSQGRIGYTF; DNA: TGTGCCAGCAGCCAATCATCACAGGGGCGAATTGGCTACACCTTC
J: TRBJ1-1; size: .; D: .; length: 11; V: TRBV20-1; CDR3: CSTPQDTEAFF; DNA: TGCAGTACCCCTCAGGACACTGAAGCTTTCTTT
J: TRBJ2-7; size: .; D: TRBD2; length: 15; V: TRBV5-6; CDR3: CASSLPGLAPYEQYF; DNA: TGTGCCAGCAGCTTGCCGGGACTAGCTCCCTACGAGCAGTACTTC
J: TRBJ2-3; size: .; D: .; length: 15; V: TRBV4-3; CDR3: CASSQEQGRADTQYF; DNA: TGCGCCAGCAGCCAAGAGCAGGGGCGCGCAGATACGCAGTATTTT
J: TRBJ2-5; size: .; D: .; length: 14; V: TRBV28; CDR3: CASSSAGGQETQYF; DNA: TGTGCCAGCAGTTCCGCAGGAGGGCAAGAGACCCAGTACTTC